This T cell receptor (beta chain) was identified in a study of blood T cell repertoires in COVID-19. Original analysis: Amplification from reference gene primers served as the basis for estimated nucleated cell counts. This table comes from immunoSEQ multiplex PCR, and its TCRdb copy is limited to in-frame clones, with some not included. The V and J calls and clone size were taken over from that table, and D and trimming were inferred from the DNA. The sample shows fewer than 350,000 clones, 85% of them seen only once. Exposed enrollees had met someone with a PCR-confirmed or clinician-diagnosed COVID-19 case at some point within the 2 weeks before study entry. CDR1 and CDR2 (germline): MNHEY, SVGEGT. Trimming took 6 bases from V and 0 from J, leaving 13 bases between them. The length of the CDR3 is 15 residues.

The origin of this receptor is a woman in her twenties or thirties who had been exposed to COVID-19. Material for sequencing was PBMCs or T cells enriched from blood (not recorded which). The chain carries TRBV6-2 or TRBV6-3 and TRBJ2-3; unclear D gene. The CDR3 bases are TGTGCCAGCAGCGATATAATTACTAGCACAGATACGCAGTATTTT. It encodes CASSDIITSTDTQYF.